Listed below are T cell receptor beta chains from one sample, sequenced in a study of T cells after yellow fever vaccination. TCRdb independently ran MiXCR on the 5' RACE reads; one entry per CDR3 protein. The sample contains some 150,000 distinct CDR3 sequences, 9.3% of which appear only once. The sequences come from CD8+ T cells sorted from PBMCs, collected 45 days after the yellow fever booster vaccination. The receptors were sampled from a man between 18 and 29 years old who received the YFV17D yellow fever vaccine. Both conserved end residues are part of each CDR3. Each record gives: CDR3 length, clone size, V gene, D gene, J gene, CDR3 DNA, CDR3 protein. D genes are given only for firm matches. The size of a clone is reported for some rows only, either as once, few or many, or as a class for expanded clones.

CDR3 length: 14
clone size: few
V gene: TRBV5-1
D gene: .
J gene: TRBJ2-2
CDR3 DNA: TGCGCCAGCAGGTGGCGGGTAGACCCGGGGGAGCTGTTTTTT
CDR3 protein: CASRWRVDPGELFF

CDR3 length: 13
clone size: few
V gene: TRBV4-1
D gene: TRBD1
J gene: TRBJ2-7
CDR3 DNA: TGCGCCAGCAGCCCCGGGACAGGAGGGTCTGGGTTCTTC
CDR3 protein: CASSPGTGGSGFF

CDR3 length: 13
clone size: .
V gene: TRBV4-3
D gene: .
J gene: TRBJ1-5
CDR3 DNA: TGCGCCAGCAGCCAAGATGAGGATCAGCCCCAGCATTTT
CDR3 protein: CASSQDEDQPQHF

CDR3 length: 13
clone size: .
V gene: TRBV6-6
D gene: .
J gene: TRBJ1-5
CDR3 DNA: TGTGCCAGCAGCCGGGACATTGGGCAGCCCCAGCATTTT
CDR3 protein: CASSRDIGQPQHF

CDR3 length: 11
clone size: few
V gene: TRBV28
D gene: .
J gene: TRBJ1-2
CDR3 DNA: TGTGCCAGCAGTGTCGACTTGGGCTACACCTTC
CDR3 protein: CASSVDLGYTF

CDR3 length: 15
clone size: few
V gene: TRBV28
D gene: TRBD2
J gene: TRBJ2-3
CDR3 DNA: TGTGCCAGCAGCCCTGACGGACTAGCGCTAGATACGCAGTATTTT
CDR3 protein: CASSPDGLALDTQYF

CDR3 length: 17
clone size: .
V gene: TRBV7-8
D gene: .
J gene: TRBJ2-7
CDR3 DNA: TGTGCCAGCAGCCCCCTCGAGATTGGGGGCCCCACCTACGAGCAGTACTTC
CDR3 protein: CASSPLEIGGPTYEQYF

CDR3 length: 10
clone size: .
V gene: TRBV25-1
D gene: .
J gene: TRBJ2-1
CDR3 DNA: TGTGCCAGCAGTGAGGGGGAGCAGTTCTTC
CDR3 protein: CASSEGEQFF

CDR3 length: 16
clone size: few
V gene: TRBV27
D gene: .
J gene: TRBJ2-5
CDR3 DNA: TGTGCCAGCAACCCACAGGGTGAGGGGCCCCGAGAGACCCAGTACTTC
CDR3 protein: CASNPQGEGPRETQYF

CDR3 length: 14
clone size: few
V gene: TRBV25-1
D gene: .
J gene: TRBJ2-1
CDR3 DNA: TGTGCCAGCAGTGAGGCAGGGACCTACAATGAGCAGTTCTTC
CDR3 protein: CASSEAGTYNEQFF

CDR3 length: 13
clone size: few
V gene: TRBV27
D gene: .
J gene: TRBJ1-6
CDR3 DNA: TGTGCCAGCAGTTTAGCCTATAATTCACCCCTCCACTTT
CDR3 protein: CASSLAYNSPLHF

CDR3 length: 16
clone size: .
V gene: TRBV4-1
D gene: .
J gene: TRBJ2-3
CDR3 DNA: TGCGCCAGCAGCCAAGAGACGGGGGAGGAGGCAGATACGCAGTATTTT
CDR3 protein: CASSQETGEEADTQYF

CDR3 length: 13
clone size: .
V gene: TRBV9
D gene: TRBD1
J gene: TRBJ1-2
CDR3 DNA: TGTGCCAGCAGCGTTGCAACAGGGGCGAGCTACACCTTC
CDR3 protein: CASSVATGASYTF

CDR3 length: 17
clone size: .
V gene: TRBV14
D gene: .
J gene: TRBJ2-1
CDR3 DNA: TGTGCCAGCAGCCCGAGGGGGATGGGGGTTCACCGCGATGAGCAGTTCTTC
CDR3 protein: CASSPRGMGVHRDEQFF

CDR3 length: 14
clone size: .
V gene: TRBV5-5
D gene: .
J gene: TRBJ1-1
CDR3 DNA: TGTGCCAGCAGCTTGGGGTATGGGGACACTGAAGCTTTCTTT
CDR3 protein: CASSLGYGDTEAFF

CDR3 length: 15
clone size: .
V gene: TRBV12-3/TRBV12-4
D gene: TRBD1
J gene: TRBJ1-2
CDR3 DNA: TGTGCCAGCAGAGGTCGGGACAGAGGAAACTATGGCTACACCTTC
CDR3 protein: CASRGRDRGNYGYTF

CDR3 length: 16
clone size: few
V gene: TRBV11-2
D gene: TRBD1
J gene: TRBJ2-1
CDR3 DNA: TGTGCCAGCAGCCATTCCGGGACAGGGGGTTTCAATGAGCAGTTCTTC
CDR3 protein: CASSHSGTGGFNEQFF

CDR3 length: 12
clone size: .
V gene: TRBV18
D gene: .
J gene: TRBJ1-4
CDR3 DNA: TGTGCCAGCGCTGCAACTAATGAAAAACTGTTTTTT
CDR3 protein: CASAATNEKLFF

CDR3 length: 13
clone size: .
V gene: TRBV9
D gene: .
J gene: TRBJ2-3
CDR3 DNA: TGTGCCAGCAGCGTAGGGATCGGAGATACGCAGTATTTT
CDR3 protein: CASSVGIGDTQYF

CDR3 length: 12
clone size: many
V gene: TRBV6-2/TRBV6-3
D gene: .
J gene: TRBJ1-1
CDR3 DNA: TGTGCCAGCAGACGACTAGGGACTGAAGCTTTCTTT
CDR3 protein: CASRRLGTEAFF

CDR3 length: 16
clone size: many
V gene: TRBV4-3
D gene: TRBD2
J gene: TRBJ2-7
CDR3 DNA: TGCGCCAGCAGCCTGAGGACTAGCGCGAGCTCCTACGAGCAGTACTTC
CDR3 protein: CASSLRTSASSYEQYF

CDR3 length: 15
clone size: few
V gene: TRBV20-1
D gene: TRBD1
J gene: TRBJ1-1
CDR3 DNA: TGCAGTGCGACGCCCCCAGACAGGGAGATAAGGGAAGCTTTCTTT
CDR3 protein: CSATPPDREIREAFF

CDR3 length: 11
clone size: few
V gene: TRBV29-1
D gene: .
J gene: TRBJ2-5
CDR3 DNA: TGCAGCGTTGATAGTCGACTACACAAGGACTTC
CDR3 protein: CSVDSRLHKDF